These 20 T cell receptor beta chains originate from one sample sequenced in a study of cytomegalovirus exposure and HLA in healthy donors. Primers for the PCR totalled 60 Vbeta and 13 Jbeta. TCRdb keeps only in-frame clones here, not all; method: immunoSEQ multiplex PCR. Counted here are just over 150,000 clones, about 85% occurring once; the ten biggest clones make up about 2%. Source material: PBMCs. All receptors come from a man younger than 30 in good health and CMV-seropositive.

This clone was observed a single time. The chain employs TRBV5-8 and TRBJ2-1, with a possible D match to TRBD2 (5 bases). This CDR3 is built from 15 residues. Germline CDR1 and CDR2: SGHTS and YDEGEE. V lost 0 bases and J lost 9, with 16 bases in between. Here the CDR3 reads CASSLEGTSTGEQFF. In nucleotides, the CDR3 is TGTGCCAGCAGCTTGGAGGGAACTAGTACCGGTGAGCAGTTCTTC.

V gene TRBV9 combines with J gene TRBJ2-7; 9 nucleotides agree with TRBD1. The CDR3 covers 15 residues. From germline, CDR1 is SGDLS and CDR2 YYNGEE. The V gene end was trimmed by 4 bases and the J gene end by 2 bases; junction bases not matched to a gene: 7. The CDR3, as DNA: TGTGCCAGCAGCTGGGGACAGGGCGGTCCCTACGAGCAGTACTTC. Residues: CASSWGQGGPYEQYF.

The rearrangement uses TRBV5-1 and TRBJ2-2, with D perhaps TRBD1 (6 bases). In germline, CDR1 is SGHRS, CDR2 YFSETQ. Trimming cost V 4 bases and J 7 bases, with 11 bases left between them. The CDR3 is 13 residues long. The CDR3 is CASSRTGFGELFF. DNA of the CDR3: TGCGCCAGCAGCCGAACAGGGTTCGGGGAGCTGTTTTTT.

The J gene is TRBJ2-7, the V gene TRBV18, with D possibly being TRBD2 (6 bases). The germline V gene has CDR1 KGHSH and CDR2 LQKENI. The CDR3 runs 15 residues. V was clipped by 3 bases and J by 3 bases, with 15 bases between them. The CDR3 spells CASSPSRDLHYEQYF. The CDR3 bases are TGTGCCAGCTCACCCAGCCGGGACTTACACTACGAGCAGTACTTC. Using reference TRBV18 and TRBJ2-7 for the parts outside the CDR3, the full variable domain is NAGVMQNPRHLVRRRGQEARLRCSPMKGHSHVYWYRQLPEEGLKFMVYLQKENIIDESGMPKERFSAEFPKEGPSILRIQQVVRGDSAAYFCASSPSRDLHYEQYFGPGTRLTVT.

This chain links TRBV6-5 with TRBJ2-7; 7 nucleotides agree with TRBD2. The CDR3 extends over 14 amino acids. Germline values: CDR1 MNHEY, CDR2 SVGAGI. Germline trimming cut 7 bases from V and 0 bases from J; bases unmatched to any gene: 6. The CDR3 sequence: CASTLRGGSYEQYF. For the CDR3, the DNA is TGTGCCAGCACCCTGCGCGGGGGCTCCTACGAGCAGTACTTC.

The V and J genes are TRBV11-3 and TRBJ1-2; 12 bases are a match to TRBD1. J lost 3 bases, V lost 5 bases, and 4 bases had no gene match. Germline CDR1 is SGHNT and CDR2 is YENEEA. CDR3 size: 15 residues. Here the CDR3 reads CASSPGTGGDYGYTF. The CDR3 nucleotides read TGTGCCAGCAGCCCGGGGACAGGGGGCGACTATGGCTACACCTTC.

The chain carries TRBV2 and TRBJ1-4; D is uncertain. There are 15 residues in the CDR3. Germline CDR1 is SNHLY and CDR2 is FYNNEI. The germline V and J ends were trimmed by 3 bases and 3 bases, with 11 bases remaining between them. The CDR3 DNA follows: TGTGCCAGCAGTGAGGGAGGTGTGGCTAATGAAAAACTGTTTTTT. This gives the protein CASSEGGVANEKLFF.

The rearrangement links TRBV4-1 to TRBJ2-5, with 7 bases fitting TRBD2. From germline, CDR1 is MGHRA and CDR2 YSYEKL. The V segment lost 3 bases and the J segment 5 bases; nucleotides outside the gene matches: 12. The CDR3 length is 16 residues. The DNA for the CDR3 is TGCGCCAGCAGCCAGGACCTAGCGGTTGGCCGCGAGACCCAGTACTTC. This sequence encodes CASSQDLAVGRETQYF.

The V call is TRBV5-5, the J call TRBJ1-5, with 9 nucleotides matching TRBD1. The CDR3 has 14 residues. Per germline, CDR1 SGHKS and CDR2 YYEKEE (reference sequence). After removal of 5 bases from V and 7 bases from J, the junction contained 7 bases not matched to a gene. The CDR3 is CASSAGDRDQPQHF. The CDR3 coding sequence is TGTGCCAGCAGTGCCGGGGACAGGGACCAGCCCCAGCATTTT.

The rearrangement uses TRBV19 and TRBJ2-2, with 7 bases matching TRBD1. The CDR3 is made up of 15 amino acids. Trimming cost V 5 bases and J 7 bases; bases outside gene matches: 10. Germline assignment: CDR1 LNHDA and CDR2 SQIVND (reference sequence). The CDR3: CASSPTGPGVGELFF. The CDR3 region has the DNA TGTGCCAGTAGTCCGACAGGGCCCGGGGTCGGGGAGCTGTTTTTT.

The CDR3 protein is CAWSRGTSGDLAKNIQYF. For the CDR3, the DNA is TGTGCCTGGAGCAGGGGGACTAGCGGGGACCTAGCCAAAAACATTCAGTACTTC. The chain recombines TRBV30 with TRBJ2-4; 13 nucleotides agree with TRBD2. This CDR3 has 18 amino acids. Germline V lookup: CDR1 GTSNPN, CDR2 SVGIG (reference sequence). After removal of 3 bases from V and 0 bases from J, the junction contained 8 bases not matched to a gene.

V gene TRBV4-1 combines with J gene TRBJ1-1; no definite D call. This CDR3 is 16 amino acids long. The V and J ends lost 4 bases and 3 bases respectively, with 18 bases between them. CDR1 and CDR2 (germline): MGHRA, YSYEKL. For the CDR3, the DNA is TGCGCCAGCAGCCCCATGTGGGCCCCGGTGGACACTGAAGCTTTCTTT. It translates to CASSPMWAPVDTEAFF.

This clone is a singleton in its sample. The rearrangement joins TRBV6-4 to TRBJ2-3; a weak D match, TRBD2 (6 bases). Germline V lookup: CDR1 MRHNA, CDR2 SNTAGT. The CDR3 contains 16 residues. Between the trimmed V and J ends, which lost 0 bases and 0 bases, there was a span of 10 bases. The CDR3 DNA follows: TGTGCCAGCAGTGACTCTCCTAGCGTCAGCACAGATACGCAGTATTTT. The encoded protein is CASSDSPSVSTDTQYF.

The chain is built from TRBV6-5 and TRBJ1-1; TRBD1 agrees at 7 bases. With 5 bases clipped from V and 6 bases from J, the junction kept 9 bases outside the gene matches. Germline CDR1 reads MNHEY; CDR2 reads SVGAGI. The CDR3 is made up of 14 amino acids. In DNA, the CDR3 is TGTGCCAGCAGTCTAATGACAGGGCACCCTGAAGCTTTCTTT. Its translation is CASSLMTGHPEAFF.

V usage is TRBV11-2 and J usage is TRBJ1-2; 9 bases are shared with TRBD1. CDR3 length equals 19 residues. In germline, CDR1 is SGHAT, CDR2 FQNNGV. V lost 6 bases, J lost 0 bases, and 17 bases stayed unmatched. CDR3 nucleotide sequence: TGTGCCAGCAGACCTCCGGGACAGGGAGGTTTGTACGCTAACTATGGCTACACCTTC. Residues: CASRPPGQGGLYANYGYTF.

The gene calls are TRBV18 and TRBJ2-2; 7 nucleotides match TRBD2. The CDR3 runs to 15 residues. Germline V CDR1 and CDR2: KGHSH, LQKENI. Trimming removed 0 bases from V and 7 bases from J; junction bases left unmatched: 5. Written as DNA, the CDR3 is TGTGCCAGCTCACCACCGGGACTATCGGGCGGGGAGCTGTTTTTT. It specifies CASSPPGLSGGELFF. The whole variable domain, remainder taken from reference TRBV18 and TRBJ2-2, is NAGVMQNPRHLVRRRGQEARLRCSPMKGHSHVYWYRQLPEEGLKFMVYLQKENIIDESGMPKERFSAEFPKEGPSILRIQQVVRGDSAAYFCASSPPGLSGGELFFGEGSRLTVL.

This clone was found once. The V gene is TRBV9, the J gene TRBJ2-2; tentative D call: TRBD1 (6 bases). Trimming cost V 4 bases and J 0 bases, with 10 bases left between them. The CDR3 length is 15 residues. The germline V gene encodes CDR1 SGDLS and CDR2 YYNGEE. This CDR3 is CASSMWTANTGELFF. CDR3 DNA sequence: TGTGCCAGCAGCATGTGGACAGCGAACACCGGGGAGCTGTTTTTT.

The chain combines TRBV25-1 with TRBJ2-5; TRBD1 matches at 7 bases. Unmatched junction bases numbered 10, after V lost 6 bases and J lost 0 bases. This CDR3 has 16 residues. In germline, CDR1 is MGHDK, CDR2 SYGVNS. This CDR3 reads CASRETRGTDQETQYF. CDR3 bases: TGTGCCAGCAGAGAGACGAGGGGGACAGACCAAGAGACCCAGTACTTC.

This clone was observed a few times. The rearrangement links TRBV7-2 to TRBJ1-5; D not resolved. Germline-derived CDR1 and CDR2 are SGHTA and FQGNSA. The CDR3 totals 13 residues. Trimming stripped 1 base from V and 3 bases from J, with 4 bases between. DNA of the CDR3: TGTGCCAGCAGCTTAGGCGTCAATCAGCCCCAGCATTTT. This gives the protein CASSLGVNQPQHF.

J is TRBJ1-2 and V is TRBV6-5; maybe TRBD1 (5 bases). Trimming took 6 bases from V and 4 from J, leaving 15 bases between them. The CDR3 is 14 amino acids. CDR1 and CDR2 (germline): MNHEY, SVGAGI. Here the CDR3 DNA reads TGTGCCAGCAGCCAACTCAGGGTAACCTATGGCTACACCTTC. Residues: CASSQLRVTYGYTF.